This T cell receptor (beta chain) appears in the sequencing data of a study of post-analysis software for immune sequencing data. Turning to the study itself: Recorded disease courses covered relapsing-remitting, secondary progressive and progressive-relapsing multiple sclerosis. Some patients had no subtype annotation.

V was trimmed by 6 bases and J by 2 bases, leaving 21 bases between them. The germline V gene has CDR1 DFQATT and CDR2 SNEGSKA (reference sequence). The CDR3 is 16 residues long. Findings and caveats of the study: When the samples were clustered directly with F measure, those that had been prepared in the same batch showed strong co-clustering. Five or six TRBV segments were significantly more frequent in patients than in controls. TRBV5-6, TRBV5-1 and TRBV20-1 were among these segments. Diversity measured as normalized Chao1 was significantly lower in multiple sclerosis patients than in controls.

Tagging with unique molecular identifiers was a feature of the TCR beta cDNA libraries. One entry per CDR3 protein results from TCRdb running MiXCR on the PCR reads. The table shows roughly 870,000 distinct CDR3 sequences, with roughly 50% occurring only once. Comment on this clonotype: Its antigen is unidentified.

Sequencing was carried out using blood. The gene calls are TRBV20-1 and TRBJ2-3, with D perhaps TRBD2 (6 bases). This clonotype originated in a girl aged 5 to 17 with multiple sclerosis. The CDR3 region has the DNA TGCAGTGCCCCGCCCTTTAACGGGGGATACACAGATACGCAGTATTTT. This translates into CSAPPFNGGYTDTQYF.